This TCR beta chain was found in a study of blood T cell repertoires in COVID-19. Background on the study: Italy, Spain and the United States were the sources of the convalescent and acute COVID-19 samples. Sources were T cells, B-cell-depleted T cells, or PBMCs; the material itself was cDNA or gDNA.

Germline CDR1 is MNHEY and CDR2 is SVGAGI. The length of the CDR3 is 15 residues. J was trimmed by 3 bases and V by 2 bases; bases with no gene match: 5. Original analysis: Amplification of reference gene primers was used by the study to estimate nucleated cell counts. The repertoire was sequenced with immunoSEQ multiplex PCR; TCRdb's copy has only in-frame clones and lacks some. Clonal size and the V and J genes are those of that table, whereas D and trimming came from the DNA. Of around 700,000 clones listed, about 90% are singletons. The sample comprised peripheral blood. The clonotype originates from a woman between 18 and 29 years old with acute or convalescent COVID-19. The chain has TRBV6-5 and TRBJ1-2; the match to TRBD1 covers 8 bases. CDR3 bases: TGTGCCAGCAGTTACCCTGGACAGGGAGACTATGGCTACACCTTC. Translation gives CASSYPGQGDYGYTF.